A single TCR beta chain is shown here with its context. Germline lookup yields CDR1 SGHAT and CDR2 FQNNGV. The CDR3 sequence is 19 residues long. Trimming removed 1 base from V and 3 bases from J, with 19 bases in between. This record belongs to a study of control samples from healthy donors and cancer patients. Assay used: immunoSEQ multiplex PCR; TCRdb lists only in-frame clones, some missing. The table has 90,000 to 100,000 clones, approximately 80% seen once. The source of this sequence is a woman in her 30s in good health. Sequencing was carried out using blood. The rearrangement joins TRBV11-2 to TRBJ1-6, with D possibly being TRBD1 (6 bases). CDR3 nucleotide sequence: TGTGCCAGCAGCTTAGGGAAGGGCCGGGACATTTTCTATAATTCACCCCTCCACTTT. Protein sequence: CASSLGKGRDIFYNSPLHF.